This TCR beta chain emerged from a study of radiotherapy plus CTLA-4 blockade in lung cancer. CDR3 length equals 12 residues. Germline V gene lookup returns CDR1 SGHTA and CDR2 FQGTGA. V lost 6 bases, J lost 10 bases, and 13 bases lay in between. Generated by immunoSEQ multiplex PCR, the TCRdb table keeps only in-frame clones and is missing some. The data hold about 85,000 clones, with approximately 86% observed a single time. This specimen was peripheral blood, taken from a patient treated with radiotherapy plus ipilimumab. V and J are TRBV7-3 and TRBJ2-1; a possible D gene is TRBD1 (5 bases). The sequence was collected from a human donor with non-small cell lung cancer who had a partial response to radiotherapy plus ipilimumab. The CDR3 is CASSQGGWEQFF. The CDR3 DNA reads TGTGCCAGCAGTCAGGGTGGCTGGGAGCAGTTCTTC.